The 3 T cell receptor beta chains listed next were all sequenced from one sample in a study of cytomegalovirus exposure and HLA in healthy donors. The PCR had 60 Vbeta and 13 Jbeta primers. Clones were sequenced by immunoSEQ multiplex PCR, and TCRdb holds only the in-frame ones, with some missing. The sample shows about 200,000 clones, 75% to 85% of them seen only once. Material: PBMCs. Receptors were obtained from a girl aged 10 to 17 in good health and CMV-seronegative.

V and J are TRBV6-1 and TRBJ1-2; 10 bases are shared with TRBD1. V was pared by 4 bases and J by 4 bases, with 3 bases of the junction left unmatched. Looked up from germline, CDR1 is MNHNS and CDR2 is SASEGT. The length of the CDR3 is 14 residues. CDR3 nucleotides: TGTGCCAGCAGTGTTGGACAGGGGGGCTATGGCTACACCTTC. Protein: CASSVGQGGYGYTF.

The chain uses TRBV4-3 and TRBJ2-3, with TRBD2 identical over 8 bases. Trimming cost V 0 bases and J 0 bases; bases outside gene matches: 11. Germline CDR1 is LGHNA and CDR2 is YSLEER. The CDR3 spans 19 residues. The CDR3 nucleotides read TGCGCCAGCAGCCAAGATCCTGGGGTAGCGGGGAGGAGCACAGATACGCAGTATTTT. Its protein product is CASSQDPGVAGRSTDTQYF.

V and J are TRBV28 and TRBJ2-2, with D maybe TRBD2 (6 bases). The germline V gene encodes CDR1 MDHEN and CDR2 SYDVKM. The V end lost 6 bases, the J end lost 0 bases, and 14 bases lay between the germline ends. The CDR3 runs 16 residues. CDR3 region: CASSPDGTSNTGELFF. The CDR3 nucleotides read TGTGCCAGCAGCCCTGACGGGACTTCGAACACCGGGGAGCTGTTTTTT.